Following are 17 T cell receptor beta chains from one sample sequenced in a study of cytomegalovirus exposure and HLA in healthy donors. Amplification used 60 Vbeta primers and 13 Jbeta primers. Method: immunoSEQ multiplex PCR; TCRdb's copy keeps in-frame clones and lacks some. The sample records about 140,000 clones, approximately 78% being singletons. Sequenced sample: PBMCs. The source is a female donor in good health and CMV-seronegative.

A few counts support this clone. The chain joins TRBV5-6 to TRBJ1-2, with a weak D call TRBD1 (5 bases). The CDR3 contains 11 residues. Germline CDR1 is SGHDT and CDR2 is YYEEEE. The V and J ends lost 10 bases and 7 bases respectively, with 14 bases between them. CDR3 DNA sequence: TGTGCCTCGATCGGGGGTTCTGGCTACACCTTC. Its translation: CASIGGSGYTF.

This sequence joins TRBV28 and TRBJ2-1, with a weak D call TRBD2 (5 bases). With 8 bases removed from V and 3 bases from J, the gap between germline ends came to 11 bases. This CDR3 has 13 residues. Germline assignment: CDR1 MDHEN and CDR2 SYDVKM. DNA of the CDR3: TGTGCCAGCGGTGGAGGATTCTACAATGAGCAGTTCTTC. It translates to CASGGGFYNEQFF.

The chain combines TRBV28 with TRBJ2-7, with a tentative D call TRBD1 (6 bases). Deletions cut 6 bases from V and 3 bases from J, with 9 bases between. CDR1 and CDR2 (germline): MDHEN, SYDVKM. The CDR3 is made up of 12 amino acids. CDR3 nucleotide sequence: TGTGCCAGCAGGGAACAGGGCTACGAGCAGTACTTC. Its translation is CASREQGYEQYF.

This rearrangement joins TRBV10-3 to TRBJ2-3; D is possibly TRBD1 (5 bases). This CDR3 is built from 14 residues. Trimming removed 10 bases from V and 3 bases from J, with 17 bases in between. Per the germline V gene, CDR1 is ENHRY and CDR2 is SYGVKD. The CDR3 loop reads CATSFQGSTDTQYF. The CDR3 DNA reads TGTGCCACTTCTTTCCAGGGATCGACAGATACGCAGTATTTT.

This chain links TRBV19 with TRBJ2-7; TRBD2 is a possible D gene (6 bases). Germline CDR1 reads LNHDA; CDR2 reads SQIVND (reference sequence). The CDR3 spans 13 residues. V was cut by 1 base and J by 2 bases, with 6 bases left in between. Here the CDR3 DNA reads TGTGCCAGTAGTATAGGGACTACCTACGAGCAGTACTTC. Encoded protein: CASSIGTTYEQYF.

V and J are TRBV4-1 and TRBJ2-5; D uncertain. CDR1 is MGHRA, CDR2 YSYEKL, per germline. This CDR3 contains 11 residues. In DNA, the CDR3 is TGCGCAGTAGCCGGCGGAGAGACCCAGTACTTC. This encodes CAVAGGETQYF.

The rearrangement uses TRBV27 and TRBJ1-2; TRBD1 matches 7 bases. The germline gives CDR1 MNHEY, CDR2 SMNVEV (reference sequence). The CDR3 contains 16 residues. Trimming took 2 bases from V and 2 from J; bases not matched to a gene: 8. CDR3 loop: CASSLTPTGKNYGYTF. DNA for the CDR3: TGTGCCAGCAGTTTAACTCCGACAGGGAAGAACTATGGCTACACCTTC.

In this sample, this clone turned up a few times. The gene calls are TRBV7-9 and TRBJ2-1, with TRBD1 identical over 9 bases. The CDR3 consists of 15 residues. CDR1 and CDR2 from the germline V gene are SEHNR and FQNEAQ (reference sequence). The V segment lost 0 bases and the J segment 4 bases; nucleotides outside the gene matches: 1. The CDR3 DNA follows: TGTGCCAGCAGCTTAGCGGACAGGGGATACAATGAGCAGTTCTTC. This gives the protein CASSLADRGYNEQFF.

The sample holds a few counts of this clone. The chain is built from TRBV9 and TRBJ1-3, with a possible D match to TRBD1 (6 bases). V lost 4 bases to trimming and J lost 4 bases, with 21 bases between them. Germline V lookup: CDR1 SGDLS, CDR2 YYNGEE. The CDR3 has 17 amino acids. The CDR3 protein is CASSLSGGQSLGNTIYF. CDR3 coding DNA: TGTGCCAGCAGCTTAAGTGGGGGACAAAGCCTAGGAAACACCATATATTTT.

CDR3 DNA: TGTGCCAGCAGTGAAGCGCAGGGCACCTACGAGCAGTACTTC. Its protein product is CASSEAQGTYEQYF. The chain is built from TRBV2 and TRBJ2-7, with D possibly being TRBD1 (5 bases). The CDR3 is made up of 14 amino acids. Germline CDR1 reads SNHLY; CDR2 reads FYNNEI. V was pared by 0 bases and J by 2 bases, with 8 bases between.

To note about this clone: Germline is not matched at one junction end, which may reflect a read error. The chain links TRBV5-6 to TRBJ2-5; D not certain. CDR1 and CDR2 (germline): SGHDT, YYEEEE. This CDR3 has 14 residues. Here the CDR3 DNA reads TGTGCCAGCAACTTGGGTCCAGGACAAGAGACCCAGTACTTC. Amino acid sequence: CASNLGPGQETQYF.

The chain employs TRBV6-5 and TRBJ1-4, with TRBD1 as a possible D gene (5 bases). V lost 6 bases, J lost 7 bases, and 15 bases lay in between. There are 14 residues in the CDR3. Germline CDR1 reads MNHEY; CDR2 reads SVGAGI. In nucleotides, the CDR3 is TGTGCCAGCAGATCCCAGGGCAGGAGTGAAAAACTGTTTTTT. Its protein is CASRSQGRSEKLFF.

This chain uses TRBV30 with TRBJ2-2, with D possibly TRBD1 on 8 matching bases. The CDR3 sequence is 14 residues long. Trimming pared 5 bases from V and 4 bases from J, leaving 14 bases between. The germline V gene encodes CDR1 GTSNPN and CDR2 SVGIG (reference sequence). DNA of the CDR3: TGTGCCTGGCAGGACAGGGAGGGCACCGGGGAGCTGTTTTTT. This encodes CAWQDREGTGELFF.

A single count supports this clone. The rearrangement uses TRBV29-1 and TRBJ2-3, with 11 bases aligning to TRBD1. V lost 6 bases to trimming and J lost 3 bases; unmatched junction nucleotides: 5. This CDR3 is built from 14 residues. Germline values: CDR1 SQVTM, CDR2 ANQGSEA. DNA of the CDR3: TGCAGCGTAGGGGACAGGGGGGTTACAGATACGCAGTATTTT. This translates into CSVGDRGVTDTQYF.

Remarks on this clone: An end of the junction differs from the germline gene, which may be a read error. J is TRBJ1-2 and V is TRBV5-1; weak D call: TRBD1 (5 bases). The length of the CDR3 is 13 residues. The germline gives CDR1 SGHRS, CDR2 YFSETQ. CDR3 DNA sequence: TGCGCCAGCAGCAACCAGGGCAACTATGGCTACCCCTTC. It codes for CASSNQGNYGYPF. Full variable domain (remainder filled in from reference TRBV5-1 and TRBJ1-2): KAGVTQTPRYLIKTRGQQVTLSCSPISGHRSVSWYQQTPGQGLQFLFEYFSETQRNKGNFPGRFSGRQFSNSRSEMNVSTLELGDSALYLCASSNQGNYGYPFGSGTRLTVV.

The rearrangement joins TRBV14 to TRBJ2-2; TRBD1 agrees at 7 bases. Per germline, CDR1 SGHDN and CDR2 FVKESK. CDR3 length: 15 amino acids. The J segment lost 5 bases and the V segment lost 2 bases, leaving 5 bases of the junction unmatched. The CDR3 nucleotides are TGTGCCAGCAGCCAAAGACAGGGAAAGACCGGGGAGCTGTTTTTT. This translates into CASSQRQGKTGELFF. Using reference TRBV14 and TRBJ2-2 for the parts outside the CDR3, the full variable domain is EAGVTQFPSHSVIEKGQTVTLRCDPISGHDNLYWYRRVMGKEIKFLLHFVKESKQDESGMPNNRFLAERTGGTYSTLKVQPAELEDSGVYFCASSQRQGKTGELFFGEGSRLTVL.

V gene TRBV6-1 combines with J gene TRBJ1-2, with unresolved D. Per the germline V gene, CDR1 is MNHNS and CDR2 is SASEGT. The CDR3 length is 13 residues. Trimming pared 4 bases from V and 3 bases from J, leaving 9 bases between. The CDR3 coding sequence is TGTGCCAGCAGTGCAAGCTTCTACTATGGCTACACCTTC. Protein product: CASSASFYYGYTF.